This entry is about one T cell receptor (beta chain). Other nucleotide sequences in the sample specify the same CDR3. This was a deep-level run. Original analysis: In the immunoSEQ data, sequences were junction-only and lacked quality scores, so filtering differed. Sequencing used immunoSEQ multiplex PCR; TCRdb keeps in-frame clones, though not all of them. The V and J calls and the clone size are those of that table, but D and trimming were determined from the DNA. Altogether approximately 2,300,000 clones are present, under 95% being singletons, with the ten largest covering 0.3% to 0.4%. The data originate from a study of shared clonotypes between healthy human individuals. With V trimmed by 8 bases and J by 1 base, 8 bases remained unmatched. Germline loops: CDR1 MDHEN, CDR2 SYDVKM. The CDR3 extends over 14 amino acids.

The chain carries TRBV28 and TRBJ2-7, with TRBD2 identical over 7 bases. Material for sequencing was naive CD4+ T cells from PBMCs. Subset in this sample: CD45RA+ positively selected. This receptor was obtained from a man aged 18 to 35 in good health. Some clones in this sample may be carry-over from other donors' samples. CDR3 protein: CASRSGGSSYEQYF. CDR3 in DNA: TGTGCCAGCCGTTCTGGCGGGAGTTCCTACGAGCAGTACTTC.